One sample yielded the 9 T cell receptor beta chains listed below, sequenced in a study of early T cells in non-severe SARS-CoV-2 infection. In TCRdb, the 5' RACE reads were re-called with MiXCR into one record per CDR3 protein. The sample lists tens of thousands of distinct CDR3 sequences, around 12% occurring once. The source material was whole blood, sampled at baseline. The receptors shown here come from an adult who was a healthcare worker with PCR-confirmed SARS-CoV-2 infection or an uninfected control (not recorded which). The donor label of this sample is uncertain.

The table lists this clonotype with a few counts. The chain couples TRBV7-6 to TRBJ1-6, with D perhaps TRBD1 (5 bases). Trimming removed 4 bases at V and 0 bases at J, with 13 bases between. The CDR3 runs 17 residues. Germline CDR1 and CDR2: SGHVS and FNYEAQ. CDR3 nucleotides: TGTGCCAGCAGCTCCTCAGCAGGGAGCTCCTATAATTCACCCCTCCACTTT. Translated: CASSSSAGSSYNSPLHF. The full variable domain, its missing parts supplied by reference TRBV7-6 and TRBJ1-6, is GAGVSQSPRYKVTKRGQDVALRCDPISGHVSLYWYRQALGQGPEFLTYFNYEAQQDKSGLPNDRFSAERPEGSISTLTIQRTEQRDSAMYRCASSSSAGSSYNSPLHFGNGTRLTVT.

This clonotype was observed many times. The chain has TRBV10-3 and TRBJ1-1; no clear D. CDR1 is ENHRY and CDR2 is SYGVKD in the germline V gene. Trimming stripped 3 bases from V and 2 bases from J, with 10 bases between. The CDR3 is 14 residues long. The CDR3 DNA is TGTGCCATCAGTGATCGGGAAAGAAACACTGAAGCTTTCTTT. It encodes CAISDRERNTEAFF.

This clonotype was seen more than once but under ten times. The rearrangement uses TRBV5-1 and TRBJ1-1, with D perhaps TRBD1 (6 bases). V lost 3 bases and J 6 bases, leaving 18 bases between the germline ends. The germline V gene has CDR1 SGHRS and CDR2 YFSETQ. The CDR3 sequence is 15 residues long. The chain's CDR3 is CASSSWTRGHAEAFF. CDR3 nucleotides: TGCGCCAGCAGCTCCTGGACCAGGGGCCACGCTGAAGCTTTCTTT.

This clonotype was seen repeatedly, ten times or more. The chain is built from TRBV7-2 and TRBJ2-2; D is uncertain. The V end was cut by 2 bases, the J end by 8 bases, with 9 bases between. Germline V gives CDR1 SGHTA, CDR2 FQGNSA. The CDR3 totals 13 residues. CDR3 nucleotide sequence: TGTGCCAGCAGCTTAAATGGGATGGGGGAGCTGTTTTTT. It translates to CASSLNGMGELFF. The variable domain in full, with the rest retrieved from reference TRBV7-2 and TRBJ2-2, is GAGVSQSPSNKVTEKGKDVELRCDPISGHTALYWYRQSLGQGLEFLIYFQGNSAPDKSGLPSDRFSAERTGGSVSTLTIQRTQQEDSAVYLCASSLNGMGELFFGEGSRLTVL.

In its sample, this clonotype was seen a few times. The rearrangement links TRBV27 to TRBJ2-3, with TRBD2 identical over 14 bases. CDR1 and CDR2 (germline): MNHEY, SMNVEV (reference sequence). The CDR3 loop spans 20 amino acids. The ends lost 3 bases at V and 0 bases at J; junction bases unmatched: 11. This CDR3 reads CASSFGLAGGRSLSTDTQYF. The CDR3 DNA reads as TGTGCCAGCAGTTTTGGACTAGCGGGGGGAAGATCCCTTAGCACAGATACGCAGTATTTT.

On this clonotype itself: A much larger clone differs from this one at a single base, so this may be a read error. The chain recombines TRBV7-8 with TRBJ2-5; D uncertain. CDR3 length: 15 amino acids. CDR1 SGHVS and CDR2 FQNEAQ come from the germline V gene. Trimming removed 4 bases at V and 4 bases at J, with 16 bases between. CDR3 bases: TGTGCCAGCAGCTACCCGTCATTCGTATCAGAGACCCAGTACTTC. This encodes CASSYPSFVSETQYF.

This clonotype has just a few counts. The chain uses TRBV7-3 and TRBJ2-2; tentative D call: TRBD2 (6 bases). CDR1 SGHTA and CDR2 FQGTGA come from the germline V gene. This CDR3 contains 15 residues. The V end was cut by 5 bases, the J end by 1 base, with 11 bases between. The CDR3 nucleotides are TGTGCCAGCAGCGCCTTCGGGGGGAACACCGGGGAGCTGTTTTTT. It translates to CASSAFGGNTGELFF.

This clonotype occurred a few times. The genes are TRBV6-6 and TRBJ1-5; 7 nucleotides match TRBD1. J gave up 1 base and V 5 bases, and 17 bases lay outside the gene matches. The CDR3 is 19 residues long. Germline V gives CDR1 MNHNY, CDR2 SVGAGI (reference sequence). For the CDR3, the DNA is TGTGCCAGCAGTGCTAACAGGGGTCAGGGCCTGGGAAGCAATCAGCCCCAGCATTTT. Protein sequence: CASSANRGQGLGSNQPQHF.

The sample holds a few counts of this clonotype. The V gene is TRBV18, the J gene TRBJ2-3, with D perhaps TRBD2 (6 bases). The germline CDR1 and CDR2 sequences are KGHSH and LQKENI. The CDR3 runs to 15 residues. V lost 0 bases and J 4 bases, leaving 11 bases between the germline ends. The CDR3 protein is CASSPPGLQADTQYF. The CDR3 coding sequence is TGTGCCAGCTCACCACCGGGACTCCAGGCAGATACGCAGTATTTT.